These T cell receptor beta chains were read from a single sample in a study of T cell responses to AZD1222 COVID-19 vaccine. Sequenced by immunoSEQ multiplex PCR; TCRdb stores in-frame clones only, minus some. There are over 150,000 clones in the sample; 91% occur only once, and around 3.5% lies in the top ten. This material consisted of peripheral blood, taken 28 days after the second AZD1222 dose. The receptors were sampled from an adult who received the AZD1222 COVID-19 vaccine. CDR3s include the opening cysteine and the closing phenylalanine or tryptophan. The order of the fields is CDR3 protein, J gene, D gene, V gene. The D gene is left open where the match is weak.

CDR3aa: CSVLQGIGELFF
j_gene: TRBJ2-2
d_gene: TRBD1
v_gene: TRBV29-1

CDR3aa: CASSLGQYQPQHF
j_gene: TRBJ1-5
d_gene: TRBD1
v_gene: TRBV4-1

CDR3aa: CASSYKGPGARSGYTF
j_gene: TRBJ1-2
d_gene: .
v_gene: TRBV7-3

CDR3aa: CASGDRGGTEAFF
j_gene: TRBJ1-1
d_gene: TRBD1
v_gene: TRBV25-1

CDR3aa: CAISEDWAGSEKLFF
j_gene: TRBJ1-4
d_gene: .
v_gene: TRBV10-3

CDR3aa: CASSPQMDSGTQYF
j_gene: TRBJ2-3
d_gene: TRBD2
v_gene: TRBV7-3

CDR3aa: CASSFTPGQGYTAFF
j_gene: TRBJ1-1
d_gene: TRBD1
v_gene: TRBV7-8

CDR3aa: CAWVENRVMVGAFF
j_gene: TRBJ1-1
d_gene: .
v_gene: TRBV30

CDR3aa: CASSPTLNTEAFF
j_gene: TRBJ1-1
d_gene: .
v_gene: TRBV6-5

CDR3aa: CASSDRDRAAGYTF
j_gene: TRBJ1-2
d_gene: TRBD1
v_gene: TRBV19

CDR3aa: CAIPQGWGYEQYF
j_gene: TRBJ2-7
d_gene: .
v_gene: TRBV27

CDR3aa: CAISEETGNGGYTF
j_gene: TRBJ1-2
d_gene: TRBD1
v_gene: TRBV10-3

CDR3aa: CASSLWGTGGAFF
j_gene: TRBJ1-1
d_gene: TRBD1
v_gene: TRBV5-1

CDR3aa: CASSPRGGITDTQYF
j_gene: TRBJ2-3
d_gene: .
v_gene: TRBV9

CDR3aa: CASSYRDSSYEQYF
j_gene: TRBJ2-7
d_gene: TRBD1
v_gene: TRBV7-7

CDR3aa: CASSPPKGTVSTDTQYF
j_gene: TRBJ2-3
d_gene: .
v_gene: TRBV18

CDR3aa: CASSETSGLSYEQYF
j_gene: TRBJ2-7
d_gene: TRBD2
v_gene: TRBV5-4

CDR3aa: CASGTISKVGELFF
j_gene: TRBJ2-2
d_gene: .
v_gene: TRBV6-5

CDR3aa: CASSQGTGTGSNQPQHF
j_gene: TRBJ1-5
d_gene: TRBD1
v_gene: TRBV7-2

CDR3aa: CASSLRQGGNTEAFF
j_gene: TRBJ1-1
d_gene: TRBD1
v_gene: TRBV9

CDR3aa: CASSGVATNSPLHF
j_gene: TRBJ1-6
d_gene: .
v_gene: TRBV2

CDR3aa: CASSRTSWGKGEQFF
j_gene: TRBJ2-1
d_gene: TRBD2
v_gene: TRBV3-1/TRBV3-2

CDR3aa: CASSLWGSGTYNEQFF
j_gene: TRBJ2-1
d_gene: TRBD2
v_gene: TRBV7-3

CDR3aa: CASSFRGGPGNTIYF
j_gene: TRBJ1-3
d_gene: .
v_gene: TRBV3-1/TRBV3-2

CDR3aa: CASSLIYTDTQYF
j_gene: TRBJ2-3
d_gene: .
v_gene: TRBV5-1

CDR3aa: CASSQEGLGGMNTEAFF
j_gene: TRBJ1-1
d_gene: .
v_gene: TRBV14

CDR3aa: CASSKIQGTYEQYF
j_gene: TRBJ2-7
d_gene: .
v_gene: TRBV21-1

CDR3aa: CASSRGGQGGHEQYF
j_gene: TRBJ2-7
d_gene: TRBD1
v_gene: TRBV5-6

CDR3aa: CASSLPSTDTQYF
j_gene: TRBJ2-3
d_gene: .
v_gene: TRBV5-4

CDR3aa: CASSLGQGIGGYTF
j_gene: TRBJ1-2
d_gene: TRBD1
v_gene: TRBV5-1

CDR3aa: CASRERGEEVSGYTF
j_gene: TRBJ1-2
d_gene: .
v_gene: TRBV19

CDR3aa: CASSRGLETWDNEQFF
j_gene: TRBJ2-1
d_gene: TRBD2
v_gene: TRBV10-1

CDR3aa: CASTPFAGSEAFF
j_gene: TRBJ1-1
d_gene: .
v_gene: TRBV27

CDR3aa: CASSHELAAPYNEQFF
j_gene: TRBJ2-1
d_gene: TRBD2
v_gene: TRBV4-2

CDR3aa: CASSLLGASHEQYF
j_gene: TRBJ2-7
d_gene: .
v_gene: TRBV27

CDR3aa: CASSPSGEGTEAFF
j_gene: TRBJ1-1
d_gene: .
v_gene: TRBV18

CDR3aa: CASSPDRVGVSPLHF
j_gene: TRBJ1-6
d_gene: .
v_gene: TRBV28

CDR3aa: CASSPPGRDYEQYF
j_gene: TRBJ2-7
d_gene: TRBD2
v_gene: TRBV11-2

CDR3aa: CASSRVGGAGTEAFF
j_gene: TRBJ1-1
d_gene: .
v_gene: TRBV5-4

CDR3aa: CASTRVGVTSIYNEQFF
j_gene: TRBJ2-1
d_gene: .
v_gene: TRBV7-9

CDR3aa: CASSFWTVPLHGYTF
j_gene: TRBJ1-2
d_gene: .
v_gene: TRBV7-9

CDR3aa: CASSPIGSGEKLFF
j_gene: TRBJ1-4
d_gene: .
v_gene: TRBV5-1

CDR3aa: CASSRTGQGMTEQYF
j_gene: TRBJ2-7
d_gene: TRBD1
v_gene: TRBV4-1

CDR3aa: CATYHRDGHGAFF
j_gene: TRBJ1-1
d_gene: .
v_gene: TRBV10-3

CDR3aa: CASSEPGQGNYGYTF
j_gene: TRBJ1-2
d_gene: TRBD1
v_gene: TRBV5-4

CDR3aa: CASSVGAGHSPYEQYF
j_gene: TRBJ2-7
d_gene: .
v_gene: TRBV9

CDR3aa: CASSRDNEQFF
j_gene: TRBJ2-1
d_gene: .
v_gene: TRBV18

CDR3aa: CASSYPLYSGSVNEQFF
j_gene: TRBJ2-1
d_gene: TRBD2
v_gene: TRBV28

CDR3aa: CASSPGQGHTIYF
j_gene: TRBJ1-3
d_gene: TRBD1
v_gene: TRBV7-9